This entry lists 16 T cell receptor beta chains sequenced from one sample in a study of T-cell memory formation after mild COVID-19. TCRdb recomputed calls from the 5' RACE reads with MiXCR, one row per CDR3 protein. Found here are about 260,000 distinct CDR3 sequences, 15% to 20% of them singletons; the top ten hold more than 20%. Material for sequencing was PBMCs or a T cell subset sorted from them (not recorded which). These receptors came from a man younger than 35 who had mild COVID-19 (a few samples of this study predate the infection). Cell type and time point are not known.

This clonotype was recorded a few times. The chain has TRBV6-5 and TRBJ1-2, with TRBD1 matching over 7 bases. Germline V gene sequence: CDR1 MNHEY, CDR2 SVGAGI. The length of the CDR3 is 14 residues. J was trimmed by 4 bases and V by 6 bases; bases with no gene match: 8. The CDR3 loop is CASSYAGQPYGYTF. CDR3 coding DNA: TGTGCCAGCAGCTACGCGGGACAGCCCTATGGCTACACCTTC.

This clonotype has at least ten counts. The chain links TRBV11-1 to TRBJ2-3; D is unclear. CDR1 is SGHAT and CDR2 is FQDESV in the germline V gene (reference sequence). This CDR3 spans 11 amino acids. Trimming removed 6 bases from V and 2 bases from J, with 3 bases in between. CDR3 sequence (DNA): TGTGCCAGCAGGTCCACAGATACGCAGTATTTT. Amino acids: CASRSTDTQYF.

The rearrangement links TRBV4-1 to TRBJ1-6; D might be TRBD1 (6 bases). V lost 9 bases and J 5 bases, leaving 17 bases between the germline ends. Per germline, CDR1 MGHRA and CDR2 YSYEKL. The CDR3 is 15 amino acids. The CDR3 nucleotides are TGCGCCAGTAGGTCAGGGGACTTGAATAATTCACCCCTCCACTTT. This codes for CASRSGDLNNSPLHF.

This clonotype was counted only a few times. This rearrangement joins TRBV4-1 to TRBJ2-3, with TRBD2 matching over 14 bases. CDR1 is MGHRA and CDR2 is YSYEKL in the germline V gene. J was trimmed by 5 bases and V by 0 bases; bases with no gene match: 1. The CDR3 has 16 amino acids. The CDR3 region is CASSQETSGGVDTQYF. The CDR3 nucleotides are TGCGCCAGCAGCCAAGAGACTAGCGGGGGGGTAGATACGCAGTATTTT.

This clonotype has at least ten counts. V is TRBV7-2 and J is TRBJ1-3; TRBD1 agrees at 8 bases. The CDR3 sequence is 18 residues long. The V gene end was trimmed by 8 bases and the J gene end by 0 bases; junction bases not matched to a gene: 15. CDR1 and CDR2 (germline): SGHTA, FQGNSA. CDR3 nucleotides: TGTGCCAGCGTTGTGAGCTGGGACAGGACTTCCTCTGGAAACACCATATATTTT. Amino acids: CASVVSWDRTSSGNTIYF.

The gene calls are TRBV2 and TRBJ1-6, with D possibly matching TRBD1 (6 bases). CDR1 is SNHLY, CDR2 FYNNEI, per germline. V gave up 3 bases and J gave up 10 bases, with 16 bases separating them. The CDR3 covers 15 residues. CDR3 amino acids: CASSERAGESSPLHF. The CDR3 DNA sequence: TGTGCCAGCAGTGAGCGGGCAGGGGAAAGCTCACCCCTCCACTTT.

The CDR3 region is CASSLDGHRFYEQYV. The CDR3 nucleotides read TGCGCCAGCAGCTTGGACGGACACCGGTTCTACGAGCAGTACGTC. The chain combines TRBV5-1 with TRBJ2-7; D may be TRBD1 (5 bases). V dropped 0 bases and J dropped 3 bases, with 13 bases sitting between them. This CDR3 has 15 residues. Germline lookup yields CDR1 SGHRS and CDR2 YFSETQ.

This clonotype has just a few counts. V usage is TRBV9 and J usage is TRBJ2-5, with D possibly called TRBD1 or TRBD2 (5 bases each). Germline CDR1 is SGDLS and CDR2 is YYNGEE. This CDR3 region has 14 residues. V was clipped by 2 bases and J by 5 bases, with 13 bases between them. CDR3 sequence: CASSVGIREETQYF. The CDR3 nucleotides read TGTGCCAGCAGCGTGGGGATCAGGGAGGAGACCCAGTACTTC.

The chain has TRBV4-2 and TRBJ1-3; D unclear. This CDR3 spans 14 amino acids. Germline V gene data show CDR1 as LGHNA and CDR2 as YNFKEQ. The V end lost 0 bases, the J end lost 3 bases, and 6 bases lay between the germline ends. The CDR3, as DNA: TGTGCCAGCAGCCAAGAAGATCGTGGAAACACCATATATTTT. It yields the protein CASSQEDRGNTIYF.

This clonotype was picked up a small number of times. V is TRBV20-1 and J is TRBJ2-3, with D tentatively TRBD1 (6 bases). Trimming removed 1 base at V and 5 bases at J, with 10 bases between. The CDR3 extends over 13 amino acids. Germline CDR1 reads DFQATT; CDR2 reads SNEGSKA (reference sequence). The CDR3 nucleotides are TGCAGTGCTAGAGTTTCGGGACAAGATACGCAGTATTTT. It specifies CSARVSGQDTQYF.

V and J are TRBV4-2 and TRBJ2-1, with TRBD2 as a possible D gene (6 bases). This CDR3 contains 16 residues. Germline V gene lookup returns CDR1 LGHNA and CDR2 YNFKEQ. The V end was cut by 1 base, the J end by 3 bases, with 13 bases between. In DNA form, the CDR3 reads TGTGCCAGCAGCCAAGCCCGGGACTCTATCTACAATGAGCAGTTCTTC. Its translation: CASSQARDSIYNEQFF.

The chain joins TRBV7-9 to TRBJ2-5; possible D gene TRBD2, 5 bases. CDR3 length equals 12 residues. Per the germline V gene, CDR1 is SEHNR and CDR2 is FQNEAQ (reference sequence). V was shortened by 5 bases and J by 3 bases, with 7 bases between the two germline ends. CDR3 nucleotides: TGTGCCAGCAGCCTGGAGGAAGAGACCCAGTACTTC. This translates into CASSLEEETQYF. The full variable domain, in which reference TRBV7-9 and TRBJ2-5 provide the parts outside the CDR3, is DTGVSQNPRHKITKRGQNVTFRCDPISEHNRLYWYRQTLGQGPEFLTYFQNEAQLEKSRLLSDRFSAERPKGSFSTLEIQRTEQGDSAMYLCASSLEEETQYFGPGTRLLVL.

This clonotype was detected a few times. CDR3 region: CAARVPSGNTIYF. The CDR3 DNA sequence: TGTGCGGCCAGGGTGCCTTCCGGAAACACCATATATTTT. This rearrangement joins TRBV18 to TRBJ1-3, with D perhaps matching TRBD1 (5 bases). CDR1 is KGHSH, CDR2 LQKENI, per germline. The CDR3 is 13 residues long.

This clonotype has only a few counts. V usage is TRBV4-2 and J usage is TRBJ1-5; D is undetermined. CDR1 is LGHNA, CDR2 YNFKEQ, per germline. The CDR3 contains 13 residues. V lost 1 base and J lost 7, with 8 bases in between. The CDR3 here is CASSQGLLQPQHF. For the CDR3, the DNA is TGTGCCAGCAGCCAAGGATTGTTGCAGCCCCAGCATTTT.

This clonotype has just a few counts. This chain links TRBV4-3 with TRBJ2-6; no clear D gene. CDR1 and CDR2 (germline): LGHNA, YSLEER. This CDR3 comprises 16 residues. Trimming took off 3 bases at V and 0 bases at J, with 9 bases between the two ends. The CDR3 DNA is TGCGCCAGCAGCCATTCCGGGTTCTCTGGGGCCAACGTCCTGACTTTC. It yields the protein CASSHSGFSGANVLTF.

This clonotype was recorded many times. This sequence joins TRBV11-2 and TRBJ2-3; D is unresolved. The CDR3 totals 12 residues. V lost 3 bases and J lost 6, with 7 bases in between. Germline CDR1 and CDR2: SGHAT and FQNNGV. The CDR3 is CASSFSRDTQYF. The CDR3 coding sequence is TGTGCCAGCAGCTTTTCCCGCGATACGCAGTATTTT.